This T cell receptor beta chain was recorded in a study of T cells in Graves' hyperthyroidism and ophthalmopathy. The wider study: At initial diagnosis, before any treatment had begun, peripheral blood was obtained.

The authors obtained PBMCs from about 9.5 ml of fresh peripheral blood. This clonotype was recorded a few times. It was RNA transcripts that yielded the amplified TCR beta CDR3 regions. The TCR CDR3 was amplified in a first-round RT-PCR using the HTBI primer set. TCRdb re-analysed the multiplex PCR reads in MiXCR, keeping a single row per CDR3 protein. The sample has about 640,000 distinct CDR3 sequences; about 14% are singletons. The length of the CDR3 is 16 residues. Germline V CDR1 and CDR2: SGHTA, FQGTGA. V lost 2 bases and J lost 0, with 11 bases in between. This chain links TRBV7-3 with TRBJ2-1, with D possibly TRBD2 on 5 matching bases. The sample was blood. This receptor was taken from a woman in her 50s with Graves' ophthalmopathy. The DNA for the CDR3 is TGTGCCAGCAGCTTATACGGGGAAAGCTCCTACAATGAGCAGTTCTTC. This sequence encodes CASSLYGESSYNEQFF.